Following are 21 T cell receptor beta chains from one sample sequenced in a study of T cell responses to AZD1222 COVID-19 vaccine. The protocol was immunoSEQ multiplex PCR, while the TCRdb copy is restricted to in-frame clones and leaves out a portion. The sample lists 150,000 or so clones; around 90% were seen once. The sample in question was peripheral blood, obtained on day 0 of AZD1222 vaccination. These receptor sequences come from an adult in good health.

The CDR3 coding sequence is TGTGCCAGCAGCCAAGACGAACAGCGAAGCTCCTATAATTCACCCCTCCACTTT. Amino acids: CASSQDEQRSSYNSPLHF. V gene TRBV14 combines with J gene TRBJ1-6; D is unresolved. Trimming took 0 bases from V and 0 from J, leaving 12 bases between them. The CDR3 runs 18 residues. Germline CDR1 and CDR2: SGHDN and FVKESK.

The chain carries TRBV5-1 and TRBJ1-6, with 10 positions matching TRBD1. This CDR3 has 15 residues. V lost 4 bases and J lost 6; bases outside the gene matches: 4. Germline V CDR1 and CDR2: SGHRS, YFSETQ. Here the CDR3 DNA reads TGCGCCAGCAGCGCAGGGGACAGGGGTAATTCACCCCTCCACTTT. This encodes CASSAGDRGNSPLHF.

The V call is TRBV5-1, the J call TRBJ1-3, with D uncertain. The CDR3 sequence is 14 residues long. Germline loops: CDR1 SGHRS, CDR2 YFSETQ. Trimming stripped 4 bases from V and 0 bases from J, with 8 bases between. The CDR3 protein is CASSRDTSGNTIYF. The CDR3 nucleotides are TGCGCCAGCAGCCGTGACACCTCTGGAAACACCATATATTTT.

This clone was observed a single time. CDR3 in amino acids: CSVSRGLETQYF. Written as DNA, the CDR3 is TGCAGCGTGAGCAGGGGACTGGAGACCCAGTACTTC. The gene calls are TRBV29-1 and TRBJ2-5; D may be TRBD1 or TRBD2 (6 bases each). The CDR3 consists of 12 residues. Germline CDR1 reads SQVTM; CDR2 reads ANQGSEA. Trimming pared 6 bases from V and 5 bases from J, leaving 13 bases between.

The chain couples TRBV28 to TRBJ1-2; D gene unclear. In germline, CDR1 is MDHEN, CDR2 SYDVKM. Trimming stripped 5 bases from V and 5 bases from J, with 15 bases between. The CDR3 contains 14 residues. The CDR3 region has the DNA TGTGCCAGCAGTCCTCTTGAAGGGCGATATGGCTACACCTTC. Translating gives CASSPLEGRYGYTF.

This chain connects TRBV6-5 to TRBJ1-2; 7 nucleotides align to TRBD1. Per the germline V gene, CDR1 is MNHEY and CDR2 is SVGAGI. The V segment lost 0 bases and the J segment 8 bases; nucleotides outside the gene matches: 3. The CDR3 sequence is 13 residues long. CDR3 bases: TGTGCCAGCAGTTACTCGACCAGGGGGGGCTACACCTTC. This sequence encodes CASSYSTRGGYTF.

The chain joins TRBV28 to TRBJ2-7; D may be TRBD2 (7 bases). The germline V gene encodes CDR1 MDHEN and CDR2 SYDVKM. This CDR3 contains 15 residues. The V gene lost 3 bases and the J gene lost 3 bases, with 15 bases spanning the gap. CDR3 DNA sequence: TGTGCCAGCAGTTTCGGGGGGCAGGCCATCTACGAGCAGTACTTC. It translates to CASSFGGQAIYEQYF.

This clone was counted between two and nine times. The chain has TRBV7-9 and TRBJ2-5, with D perhaps TRBD1 or TRBD2 (5 bases each). Germline V gene lookup returns CDR1 SEHNR and CDR2 FQNEAQ (reference sequence). V was clipped by 2 bases and J by 5 bases, with 9 bases between them. CDR3 size: 13 residues. CDR3 coding DNA: TGTGCCAGCAGCTTATTCGAGGGGGAGACCCAGTACTTC. Its translation is CASSLFEGETQYF.

J is TRBJ2-7 and V is TRBV6-1, with TRBD1 as a possible D gene (5 bases). The ends were cut back, 2 bases at V and 3 bases at J, with 17 bases in the middle. Germline CDR1 and CDR2: MNHNS and SASEGT. The CDR3 covers 16 residues. This chain's CDR3 is CASSEWVLAGNYEQYF. CDR3 coding DNA: TGTGCCAGCAGTGAATGGGTGTTGGCAGGGAACTACGAGCAGTACTTC.

V and J are TRBV7-9 and TRBJ2-3; TRBD2 agrees at 13 bases. The germline CDR1 and CDR2 sequences are SEHNR and FQNEAQ (reference sequence). The CDR3 is made up of 16 amino acids. V shed 5 bases, J shed 4 bases, and the junction held 6 bases outside the gene matches. CDR3 region: CASSETSGGAADTQYF. The CDR3 region has the DNA TGTGCCAGCAGCGAAACTAGCGGGGGGGCCGCAGATACGCAGTATTTT.

This clone was seen a single time. The chain employs TRBV21-1 and TRBJ1-1; the table's D call, TRBD1, has no DNA check behind it. TRBV21-1 is a pseudogene locus. The CDR3 has 19 residues. CDR3 DNA: TGTGCCAGCAGCAAAGAGGCGGATTTGAGACAGTACATGAACACTGAAGCTTTCTTT. Its translation: CASSKEADLRQYMNTEAFF.

The V and J genes are TRBV7-8 and TRBJ1-5; 10 positions agree with TRBD1. The CDR3 loop spans 20 amino acids. V shed 5 bases, J shed 0 bases, and the junction held 16 bases outside the gene matches. The germline CDR1 and CDR2 sequences are SGHVS and FQNEAQ. This CDR3 reads CASSPPSMTGGLYSNQPQHF. CDR3 coding DNA: TGTGCCAGCAGCCCACCGTCAATGACAGGGGGCCTGTATAGCAATCAGCCCCAGCATTTT.

The J gene is TRBJ2-5, the V gene TRBV29-1; 7 bases align to TRBD2. This CDR3 comprises 13 residues. CDR1 SQVTM and CDR2 ANQGSEA come from the germline V gene. V gave up 6 bases and J gave up 3 bases; unmatched junction bases: 7. CDR3 protein: CSVPVAGEETQYF. As DNA, the CDR3 is TGCAGCGTCCCCGTGGCGGGAGAAGAGACCCAGTACTTC.

This chain links TRBV28 with TRBJ2-1; 9 bases agree with TRBD2. Germline V gene lookup returns CDR1 MDHEN and CDR2 SYDVKM. The CDR3 loop spans 14 amino acids. J lost 1 base, V lost 7 bases, and 2 bases had no gene match. CDR3 coding DNA: TGTGCCAGCAAGCTAGCGGGATCCTACAATGAGCAGTTCTTC. This translates into CASKLAGSYNEQFF.

The chain is built from TRBV4-2 and TRBJ2-5; D is possibly TRBD2 (6 bases). In germline, CDR1 is LGHNA, CDR2 YNFKEQ. The CDR3 is 15 amino acids. The V gene lost 0 bases and the J gene lost 2 bases, with 10 bases spanning the gap. The chain's CDR3 is CASSQDKAGQETQYF. Here the CDR3 DNA reads TGTGCCAGCAGCCAAGATAAGGCGGGGCAAGAGACCCAGTACTTC.

V is TRBV11-2 and J is TRBJ1-3; 7 bases fit TRBD1. V trimming: 6 bases; J trimming: 2 bases; junction bases outside the gene matches: 4. Germline CDR1 reads SGHAT; CDR2 reads FQNNGV. There are 14 residues in the CDR3. DNA of the CDR3: TGTGCCAGCAGGAGGACAGGTCCTGGAAACACCATATATTTT. Translated: CASRRTGPGNTIYF.

The chain carries TRBV6-5 and TRBJ1-5, with a weak D call TRBD1 (5 bases). The germline V gene has CDR1 MNHEY and CDR2 SVGAGI. With 4 bases removed from V and 4 bases from J, the gap between germline ends came to 17 bases. There are 16 residues in the CDR3. In DNA, the CDR3 is TGTGCCAGCAGTTCGCCGGGTCAGGGTCGTAATCAGCCCCAGCATTTT. Translated: CASSSPGQGRNQPQHF.

The chain joins TRBV18 to TRBJ1-2; D unresolved. The CDR3 spans 14 residues. The ends were cut back, 3 bases at V and 3 bases at J, with 11 bases in the middle. Germline CDR1 reads KGHSH; CDR2 reads LQKENI. In DNA, the CDR3 is TGTGCCAGCTCACCTGGCCTGGCAGACTATGGCTACACCTTC. Its protein is CASSPGLADYGYTF.

This chain joins TRBV4-1 and TRBJ1-1; 7 bases are a match to TRBD1. CDR1 is MGHRA and CDR2 is YSYEKL in the germline V gene. J was trimmed by 6 bases and V by 0 bases; bases with no gene match: 10. This CDR3 region has 16 residues. The CDR3 coding sequence is TGCGCCAGCAGCCAAGATCGTGGCAGAGGGGGCCCTGAAGCTTTCTTT. Amino acid sequence: CASSQDRGRGGPEAFF.

The chain is built from TRBV7-9 and TRBJ2-5, with 8 bases aligning to TRBD2. CDR1 is SEHNR and CDR2 is FQNEAQ in the germline V gene (reference sequence). Unmatched junction bases numbered 8, after V lost 0 bases and J lost 5 bases. CDR3 size: 16 residues. CDR3 loop: CASSLASGAAGETQYF. The DNA for the CDR3 is TGTGCCAGCAGCTTAGCTAGCGGGGCCGCGGGGGAGACCCAGTACTTC.

This rearrangement joins TRBV19 to TRBJ2-3, with 9 bases matching TRBD1. From germline, CDR1 is LNHDA and CDR2 SQIVND (reference sequence). V lost 6 bases, J lost 0 bases, and 4 bases stayed unmatched. This CDR3 comprises 15 residues. In DNA, the CDR3 is TGTGCCAGTAGCCTAGGACAGGGGAGCACAGATACGCAGTATTTT. Translated: CASSLGQGSTDTQYF. The full variable domain, completed using reference TRBV19 and TRBJ2-3, is DGGITQSPKYLFRKEGQNVTLSCEQNLNHDAMYWYRQDPGQGLRLIYYSQIVNDFQKGDIAEGYSVSREKKESFPLTVTSAQKNPTAFYLCASSLGQGSTDTQYFGPGTRLTVL.